This T cell receptor beta chain was profiled in a study of T cells after yellow fever vaccination. Study results and caveats: Some clonotypes, a small share, were shared between CD4 and CD8 compartments.

TCRdb recomputed calls from the 5' RACE reads with MiXCR, one row per CDR3 protein. The sample lists a few hundred thousand distinct CDR3 sequences, around 8.1% occurring once. In its sample, this clonotype was seen a few times. Its antigen is unidentified. The receptor was derived from a man between 18 and 29 years old who received the YFV17D yellow fever vaccine. Sequenced here: PBMCs, sampled around 45 days after the first yellow fever vaccination.

In DNA form, the CDR3 reads TGCAGTGCTAGAGATGGGAGGGAGCAAGAGACCCAGTACTTC. It codes for CSARDGREQETQYF. This chain links TRBV20-1 with TRBJ2-5; TRBD2 aligns across 7 bases. CDR3 length: 14 residues. V was pared by 0 bases and J by 2 bases, with 3 bases of the junction left unmatched. Germline assignment: CDR1 DFQATT and CDR2 SNEGSKA (reference sequence).